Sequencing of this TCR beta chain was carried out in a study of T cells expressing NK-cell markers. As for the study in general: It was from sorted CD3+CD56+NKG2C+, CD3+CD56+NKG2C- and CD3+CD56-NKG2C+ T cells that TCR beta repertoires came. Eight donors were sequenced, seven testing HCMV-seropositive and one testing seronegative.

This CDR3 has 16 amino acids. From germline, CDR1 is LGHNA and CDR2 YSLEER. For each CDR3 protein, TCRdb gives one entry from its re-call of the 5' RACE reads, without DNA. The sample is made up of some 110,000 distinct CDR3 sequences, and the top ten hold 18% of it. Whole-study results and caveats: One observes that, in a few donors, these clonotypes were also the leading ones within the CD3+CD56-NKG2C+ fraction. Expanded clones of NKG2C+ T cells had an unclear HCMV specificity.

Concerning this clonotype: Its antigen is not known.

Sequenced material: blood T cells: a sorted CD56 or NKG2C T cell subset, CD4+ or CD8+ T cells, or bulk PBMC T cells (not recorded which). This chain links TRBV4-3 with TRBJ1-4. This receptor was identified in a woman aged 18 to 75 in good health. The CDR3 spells CASSQGFGSTNEKLFF.